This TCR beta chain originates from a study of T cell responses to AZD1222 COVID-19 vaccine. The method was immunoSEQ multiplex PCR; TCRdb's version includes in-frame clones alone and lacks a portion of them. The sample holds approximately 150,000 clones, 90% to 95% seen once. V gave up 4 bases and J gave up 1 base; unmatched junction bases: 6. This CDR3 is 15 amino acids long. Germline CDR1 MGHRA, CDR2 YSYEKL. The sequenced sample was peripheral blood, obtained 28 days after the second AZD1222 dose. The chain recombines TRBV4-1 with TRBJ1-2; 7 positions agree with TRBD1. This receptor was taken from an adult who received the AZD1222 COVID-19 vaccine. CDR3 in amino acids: CASSPGQNLNYGYTF. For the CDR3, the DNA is TGCGCCAGCAGCCCGGGACAGAACCTTAACTATGGCTACACCTTC.